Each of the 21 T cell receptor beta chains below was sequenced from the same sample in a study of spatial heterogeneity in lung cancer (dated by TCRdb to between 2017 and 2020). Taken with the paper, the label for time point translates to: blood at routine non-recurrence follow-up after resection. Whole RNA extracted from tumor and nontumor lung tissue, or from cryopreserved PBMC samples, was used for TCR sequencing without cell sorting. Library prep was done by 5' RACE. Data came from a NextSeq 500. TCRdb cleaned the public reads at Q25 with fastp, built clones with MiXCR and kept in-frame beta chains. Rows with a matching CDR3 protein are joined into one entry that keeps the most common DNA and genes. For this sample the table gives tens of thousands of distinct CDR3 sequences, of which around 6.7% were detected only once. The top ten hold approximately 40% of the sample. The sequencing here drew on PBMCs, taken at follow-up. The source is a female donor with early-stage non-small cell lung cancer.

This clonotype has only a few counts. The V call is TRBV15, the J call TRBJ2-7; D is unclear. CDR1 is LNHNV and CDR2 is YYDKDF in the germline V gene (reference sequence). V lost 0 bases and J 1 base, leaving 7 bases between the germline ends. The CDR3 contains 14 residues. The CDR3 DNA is TGTGCCACCAGCAGAGATTCCGGGTCCTACGAGCAGTACTTC. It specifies CATSRDSGSYEQYF.

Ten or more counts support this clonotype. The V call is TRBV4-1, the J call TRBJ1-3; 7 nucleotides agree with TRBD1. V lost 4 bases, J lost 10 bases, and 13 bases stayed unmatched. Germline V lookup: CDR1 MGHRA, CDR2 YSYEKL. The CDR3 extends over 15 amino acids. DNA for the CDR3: TGCGCCAGCAGCCGGGAACGGACAGGTTGGGGAACCATATATTTT. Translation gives CASSRERTGWGTIYF.

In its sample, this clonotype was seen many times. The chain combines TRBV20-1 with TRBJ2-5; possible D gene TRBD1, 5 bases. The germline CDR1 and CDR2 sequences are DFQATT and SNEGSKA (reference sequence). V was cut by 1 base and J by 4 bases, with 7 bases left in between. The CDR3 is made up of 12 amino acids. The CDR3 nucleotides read TGCAGTGCTAGAGCAGGGCGAGAGACCCAGTACTTC. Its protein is CSARAGRETQYF.

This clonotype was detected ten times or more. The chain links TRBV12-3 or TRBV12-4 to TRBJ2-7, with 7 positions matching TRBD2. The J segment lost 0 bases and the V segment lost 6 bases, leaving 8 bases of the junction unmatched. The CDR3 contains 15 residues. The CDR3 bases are TGTGCCAGCAGCGGAAGCGGGACCCACTCCTACGAGCAGTACTTC. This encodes CASSGSGTHSYEQYF.

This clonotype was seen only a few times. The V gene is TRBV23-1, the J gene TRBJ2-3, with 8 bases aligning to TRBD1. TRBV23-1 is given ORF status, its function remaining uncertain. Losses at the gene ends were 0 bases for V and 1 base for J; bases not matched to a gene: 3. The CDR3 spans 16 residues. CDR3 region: CASSQSPGQGTDTQYF. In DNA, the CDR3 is TGCGCCAGCAGTCAATCGCCGGGACAGGGCACAGATACGCAGTATTTT.

In nucleotides, the CDR3 is TGTGCCTGGAGTGTACAGGGTAGCAATCAGCCCCAGCATTTT. As protein: CAWSVQGSNQPQHF. This chain joins TRBV30 and TRBJ1-5; tentatively, D is TRBD1 (6 bases). The CDR3 is 14 residues long. V was cut by 0 bases and J by 0 bases, with 6 bases left in between. Germline-derived CDR1 and CDR2 are GTSNPN and SVGIG (reference sequence).

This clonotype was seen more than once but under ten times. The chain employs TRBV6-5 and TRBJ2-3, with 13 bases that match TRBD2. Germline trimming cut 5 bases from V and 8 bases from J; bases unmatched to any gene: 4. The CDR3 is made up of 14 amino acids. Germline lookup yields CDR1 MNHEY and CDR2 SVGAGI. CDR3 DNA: TGTGCCAGCAGTACACTAGCGGGGGGGGCTACGCAGTATTTT. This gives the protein CASSTLAGGATQYF.

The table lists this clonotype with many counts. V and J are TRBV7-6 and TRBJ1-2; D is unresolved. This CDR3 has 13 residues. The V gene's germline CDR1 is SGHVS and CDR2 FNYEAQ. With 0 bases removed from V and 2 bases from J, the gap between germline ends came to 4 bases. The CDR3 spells CASSLAENYGYTF. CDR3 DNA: TGTGCCAGCAGCTTAGCAGAGAACTATGGCTACACCTTC.

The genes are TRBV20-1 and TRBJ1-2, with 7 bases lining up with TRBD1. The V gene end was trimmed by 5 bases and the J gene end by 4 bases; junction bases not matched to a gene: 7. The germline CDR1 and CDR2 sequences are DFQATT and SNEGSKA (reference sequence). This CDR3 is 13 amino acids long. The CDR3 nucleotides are TGCAGTGCTCGAGGGGGCGTATCCTATGGCTACACCTTC. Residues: CSARGGVSYGYTF.

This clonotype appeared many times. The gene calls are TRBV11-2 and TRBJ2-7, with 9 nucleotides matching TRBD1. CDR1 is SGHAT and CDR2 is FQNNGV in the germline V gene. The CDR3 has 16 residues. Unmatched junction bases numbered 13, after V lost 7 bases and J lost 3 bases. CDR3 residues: CASTITGTGSYYEQYF. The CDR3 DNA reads TGTGCCAGCACCATAACCGGGACAGGGAGTTACTACGAGCAGTACTTC.

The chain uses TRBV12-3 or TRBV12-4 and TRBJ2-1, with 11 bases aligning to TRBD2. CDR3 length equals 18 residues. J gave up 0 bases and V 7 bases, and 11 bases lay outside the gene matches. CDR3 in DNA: TGTGCCAGCATCCCTCTAGCGGGGGGCGAGAGCTCCTACAATGAGCAGTTCTTC. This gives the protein CASIPLAGGESSYNEQFF.

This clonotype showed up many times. The CDR3: CASSLVAKNIQYF. CDR3 DNA: TGTGCCAGCAGTTTAGTGGCCAAAAACATTCAGTACTTC. The chain has TRBV12-3 or TRBV12-4 and TRBJ2-4; D unclear. The CDR3 has 13 residues. The V end was cut by 1 base, the J end by 1 base, with 2 bases between.

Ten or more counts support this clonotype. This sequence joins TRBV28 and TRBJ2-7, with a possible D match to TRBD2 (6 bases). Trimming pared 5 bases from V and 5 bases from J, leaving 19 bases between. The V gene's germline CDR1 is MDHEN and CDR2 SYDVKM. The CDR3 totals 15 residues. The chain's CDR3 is CASSPTGLPYHEQYF. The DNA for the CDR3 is TGTGCCAGCAGTCCCACGGGACTTCCGTACCACGAGCAGTACTTC.

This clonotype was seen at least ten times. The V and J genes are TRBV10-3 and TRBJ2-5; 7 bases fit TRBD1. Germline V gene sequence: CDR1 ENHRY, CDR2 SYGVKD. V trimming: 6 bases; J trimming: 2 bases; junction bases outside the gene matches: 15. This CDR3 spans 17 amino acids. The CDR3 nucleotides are TGTGCCATCAGCAAACTAATGACAGGGCGAAAACAAGAGACCCAGTACTTC. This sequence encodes CAISKLMTGRKQETQYF.

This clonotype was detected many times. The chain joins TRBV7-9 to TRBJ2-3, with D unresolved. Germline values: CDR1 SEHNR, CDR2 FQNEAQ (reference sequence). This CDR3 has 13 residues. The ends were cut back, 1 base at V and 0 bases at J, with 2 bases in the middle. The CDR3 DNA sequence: TGTGCCAGCAGCTTAGAAAGCACAGATACGCAGTATTTT. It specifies CASSLESTDTQYF.

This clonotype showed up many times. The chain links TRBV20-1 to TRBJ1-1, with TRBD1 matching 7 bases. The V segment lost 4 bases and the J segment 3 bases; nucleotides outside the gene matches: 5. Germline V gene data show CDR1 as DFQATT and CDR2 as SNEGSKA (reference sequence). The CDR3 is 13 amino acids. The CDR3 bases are TGCAGTGCTATAGGACAGGTACACACTGAAGCTTTCTTT. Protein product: CSAIGQVHTEAFF.

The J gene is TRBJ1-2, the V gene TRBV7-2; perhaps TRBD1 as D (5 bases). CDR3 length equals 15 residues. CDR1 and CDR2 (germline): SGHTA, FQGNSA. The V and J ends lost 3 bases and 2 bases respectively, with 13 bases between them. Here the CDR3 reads CASSFKPGENYGYTF. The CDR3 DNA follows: TGTGCCAGCAGCTTTAAACCGGGGGAGAACTATGGCTACACCTTC.

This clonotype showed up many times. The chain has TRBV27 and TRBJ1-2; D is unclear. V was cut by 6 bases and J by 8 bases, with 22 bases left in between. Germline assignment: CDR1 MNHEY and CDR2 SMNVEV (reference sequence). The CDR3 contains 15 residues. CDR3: CASSLNARTPTGYTF. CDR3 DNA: TGTGCCAGCAGCCTAAACGCCCGAACCCCCACCGGCTACACCTTC.

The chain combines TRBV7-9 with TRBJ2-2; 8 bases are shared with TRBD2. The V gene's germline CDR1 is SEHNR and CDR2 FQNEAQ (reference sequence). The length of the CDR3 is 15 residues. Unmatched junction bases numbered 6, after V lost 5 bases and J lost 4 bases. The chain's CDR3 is CASSPAGAGTGELFF. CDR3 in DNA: TGTGCCAGCAGCCCAGCGGGGGCCGGCACCGGGGAGCTGTTTTTT.

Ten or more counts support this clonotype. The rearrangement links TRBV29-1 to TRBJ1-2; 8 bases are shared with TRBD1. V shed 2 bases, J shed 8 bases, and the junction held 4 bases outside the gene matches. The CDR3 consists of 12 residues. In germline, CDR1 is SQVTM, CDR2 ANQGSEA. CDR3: CSVESGGRGYTF. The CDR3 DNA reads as TGCAGCGTTGAATCAGGGGGCCGGGGCTACACCTTC.

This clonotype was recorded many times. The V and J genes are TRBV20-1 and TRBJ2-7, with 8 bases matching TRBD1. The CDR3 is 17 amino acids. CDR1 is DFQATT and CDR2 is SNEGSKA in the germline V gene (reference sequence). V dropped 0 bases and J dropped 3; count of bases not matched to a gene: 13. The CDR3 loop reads CSARERGRGRGYYEQYF. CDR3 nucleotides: TGCAGTGCTAGAGAGAGGGGCAGGGGGCGAGGGTACTACGAGCAGTACTTC.